This TCR beta chain came from a study of blood T cell repertoires in COVID-19. On the study more broadly: The samples span acute and convalescent COVID-19 from the United States, Italy and Spain. PBMCs, B-cell-depleted T cells, or T cells provided the cDNA or gDNA that made up the material.

In the authors' workflow: Estimation of nucleated cell counts was performed using reference gene primer amplification. Profiling relied on immunoSEQ multiplex PCR, and the TCRdb table lists in-frame clones only, not all of them. The V and J calls and clone size come from that table; D and trimming were worked out from the DNA. The table lists 210,000 or so clones, under 90% of them singletons, with 15% to 20% in the top ten. Trimming at V came to 1 base and at J to 2 bases, leaving 4 bases not matched to a gene. CDR1 is KGHSH, CDR2 LQKENI, per germline. There are 16 residues in the CDR3. This TCR derives from a woman aged 80 or over with active or convalescent COVID-19. The rearrangement uses TRBV18 and TRBJ2-5; 10 bases align to TRBD2. The source material was peripheral blood. The CDR3 region has the DNA TGTGCCAGCTCACCACGCTTACTAGCGGGGCAAGAGACCCAGTACTTC. Amino acids: CASSPRLLAGQETQYF. The full variable domain, rest sourced from reference TRBV18 and TRBJ2-5, is NAGVMQNPRHLVRRRGQEARLRCSPMKGHSHVYWYRQLPEEGLKFMVYLQKENIIDESGMPKERFSAEFPKEGPSILRIQQVVRGDSAAYFCASSPRLLAGQETQYFGPGTRLLVL.